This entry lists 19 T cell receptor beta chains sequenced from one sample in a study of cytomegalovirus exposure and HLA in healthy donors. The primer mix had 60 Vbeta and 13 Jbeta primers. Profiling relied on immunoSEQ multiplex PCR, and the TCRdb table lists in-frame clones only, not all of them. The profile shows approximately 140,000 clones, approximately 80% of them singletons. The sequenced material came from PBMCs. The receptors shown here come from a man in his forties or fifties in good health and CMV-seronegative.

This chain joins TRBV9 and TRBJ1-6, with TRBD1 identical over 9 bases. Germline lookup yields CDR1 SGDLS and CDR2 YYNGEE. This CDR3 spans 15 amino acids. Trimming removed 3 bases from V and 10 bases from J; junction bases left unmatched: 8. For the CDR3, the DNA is TGTGCCAGCAGCGCTAGGGGACAGGGAGACTCACCCCTCCACTTT. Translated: CASSARGQGDSPLHF.

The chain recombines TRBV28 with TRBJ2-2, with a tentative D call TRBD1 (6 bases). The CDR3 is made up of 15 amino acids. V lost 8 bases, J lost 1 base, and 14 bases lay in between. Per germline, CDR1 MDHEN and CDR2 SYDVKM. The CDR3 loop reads CASRDSGQNTGELFF. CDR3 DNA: TGTGCCAGCCGAGATTCGGGACAGAACACCGGGGAGCTGTTTTTT.

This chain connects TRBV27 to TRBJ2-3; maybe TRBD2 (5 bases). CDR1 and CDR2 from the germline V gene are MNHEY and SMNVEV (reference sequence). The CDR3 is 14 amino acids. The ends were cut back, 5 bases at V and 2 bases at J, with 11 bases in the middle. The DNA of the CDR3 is TGTGCCAGCAGTGTCGGGGTGGACACAGATACGCAGTATTTT. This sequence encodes CASSVGVDTDTQYF.

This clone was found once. This CDR3 reads CASSFRGTALGEQYF. DNA of the CDR3: TGTGCCAGCAGCTTCCGCGGGACGGCCCTCGGCGAGCAGTACTTC. J is TRBJ2-7 and V is TRBV11-2; D might be TRBD2 (6 bases). The CDR3 spans 15 residues. V was trimmed by 3 bases and J by 6 bases, leaving 18 bases between them. CDR1 is SGHAT, CDR2 FQNNGV, per germline.

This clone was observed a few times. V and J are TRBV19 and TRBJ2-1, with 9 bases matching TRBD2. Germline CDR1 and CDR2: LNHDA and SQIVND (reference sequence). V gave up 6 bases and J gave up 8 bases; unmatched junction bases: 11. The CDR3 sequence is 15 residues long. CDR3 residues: CASRTLAGDSDEQFF. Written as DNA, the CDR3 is TGTGCCAGTAGAACGTTAGCGGGAGATAGCGATGAGCAGTTCTTC.

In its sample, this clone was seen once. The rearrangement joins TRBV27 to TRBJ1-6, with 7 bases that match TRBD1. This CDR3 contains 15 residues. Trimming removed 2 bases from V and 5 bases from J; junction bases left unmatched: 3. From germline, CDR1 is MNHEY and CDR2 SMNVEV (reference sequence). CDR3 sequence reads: CASSLGGQNNSPLHF. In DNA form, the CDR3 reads TGTGCCAGCAGTTTAGGGGGACAGAATAATTCACCCCTCCACTTT.

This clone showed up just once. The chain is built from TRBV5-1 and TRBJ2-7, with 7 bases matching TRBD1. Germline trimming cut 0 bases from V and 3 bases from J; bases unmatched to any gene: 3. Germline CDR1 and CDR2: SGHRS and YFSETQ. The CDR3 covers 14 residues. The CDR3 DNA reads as TGCGCCAGCAGCTTGGGGGGACAGCTCTACGAGCAGTACTTC. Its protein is CASSLGGQLYEQYF.

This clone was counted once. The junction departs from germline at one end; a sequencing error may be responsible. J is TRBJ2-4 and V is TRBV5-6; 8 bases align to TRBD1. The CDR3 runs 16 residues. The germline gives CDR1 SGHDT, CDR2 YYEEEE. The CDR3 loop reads CASSRPTGEVVNSQYF. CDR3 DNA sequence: TGTGCCAGCAGCCGACCGACAGGGGAAGTTGTGAACAGTCAGTACTTC.

The CDR3 DNA follows: TGTGCCAGCAGTTGGGTTGGACAGAGAGTCCTGGGGAGCAATCAGCCCCAGCATTTT. It translates to CASSWVGQRVLGSNQPQHF. The chain uses TRBV28 and TRBJ1-5, with a weak D call TRBD1 (6 bases). V was clipped by 4 bases and J by 1 base, with 23 bases between them. Per the germline V gene, CDR1 is MDHEN and CDR2 is SYDVKM. This CDR3 comprises 19 residues.

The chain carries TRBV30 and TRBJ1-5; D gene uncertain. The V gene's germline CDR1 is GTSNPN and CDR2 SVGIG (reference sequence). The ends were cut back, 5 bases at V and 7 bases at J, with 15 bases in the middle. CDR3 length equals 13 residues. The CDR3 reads CAWDHTGGQPQHF. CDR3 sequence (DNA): TGTGCCTGGGACCATACGGGAGGGCAGCCCCAGCATTTT.

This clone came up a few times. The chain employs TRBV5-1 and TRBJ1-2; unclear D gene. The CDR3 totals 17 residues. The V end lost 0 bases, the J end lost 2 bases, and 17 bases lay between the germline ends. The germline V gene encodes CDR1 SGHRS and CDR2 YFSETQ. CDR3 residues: CASSLVPGAGENYGYTF. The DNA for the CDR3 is TGCGCCAGCAGCTTGGTACCAGGCGCCGGGGAGAACTATGGCTACACCTTC.

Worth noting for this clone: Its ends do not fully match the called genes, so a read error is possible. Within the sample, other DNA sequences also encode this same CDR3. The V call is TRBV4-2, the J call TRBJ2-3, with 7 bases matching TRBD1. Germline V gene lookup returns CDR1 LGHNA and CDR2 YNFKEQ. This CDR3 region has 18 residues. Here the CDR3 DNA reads TGTGCCAGCAGCCAAGAGGGACAGACGATTTCTAGCACAGATACACAGTATTTT. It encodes CASSQEGQTISSTDTQYF.

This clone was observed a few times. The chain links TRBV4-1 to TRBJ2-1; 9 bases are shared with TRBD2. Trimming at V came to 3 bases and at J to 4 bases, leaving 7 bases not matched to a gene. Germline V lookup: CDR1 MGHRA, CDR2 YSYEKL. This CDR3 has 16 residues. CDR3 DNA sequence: TGCGCCAGCAGCCAGGAAGCGGGGGGCATTTACAATGAGCAGTTCTTC. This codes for CASSQEAGGIYNEQFF.

The CDR3 loop reads CASSFRPRDYGYTF. The CDR3 DNA sequence: TGTGCCAGCAGCTTCAGGCCGAGGGACTATGGCTACACCTTC. The chain combines TRBV7-2 with TRBJ1-2; D remains unclear. The CDR3 sequence is 14 residues long. The ends were cut back, 3 bases at V and 3 bases at J, with 11 bases in the middle. From germline, CDR1 is SGHTA and CDR2 FQGNSA. The full variable domain, completed using reference TRBV7-2 and TRBJ1-2, is GAGVSQSPSNKVTEKGKDVELRCDPISGHTALYWYRQSLGQGLEFLIYFQGNSAPDKSGLPSDRFSAERTGGSVSTLTIQRTQQEDSAVYLCASSFRPRDYGYTFGSGTRLTVV.

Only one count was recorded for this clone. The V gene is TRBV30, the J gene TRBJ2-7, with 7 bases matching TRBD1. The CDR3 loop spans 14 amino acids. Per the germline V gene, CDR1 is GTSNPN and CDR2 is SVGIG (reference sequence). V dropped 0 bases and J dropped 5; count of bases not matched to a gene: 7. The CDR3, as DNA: TGTGCCTGGAGTGTTGACACAGGGGCCCACGAGCAGTACTTC. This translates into CAWSVDTGAHEQYF. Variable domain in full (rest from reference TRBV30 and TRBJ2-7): SQTIHQWPATLVQPVGSPLSLECTVEGTSNPNLYWYRQAAGRGLQLLFYSVGIGQISSEVPQNLSASRPQDRQFILSSKKLLLSDSGFYLCAWSVDTGAHEQYFGPGTRLTVT.

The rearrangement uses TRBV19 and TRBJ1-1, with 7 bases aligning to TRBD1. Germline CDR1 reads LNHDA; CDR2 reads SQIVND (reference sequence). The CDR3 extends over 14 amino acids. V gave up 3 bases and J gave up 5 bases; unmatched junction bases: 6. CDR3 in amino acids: CASSMKGGLTEAFF. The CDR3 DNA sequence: TGTGCCAGTAGTATGAAAGGGGGCTTAACTGAAGCTTTCTTT.

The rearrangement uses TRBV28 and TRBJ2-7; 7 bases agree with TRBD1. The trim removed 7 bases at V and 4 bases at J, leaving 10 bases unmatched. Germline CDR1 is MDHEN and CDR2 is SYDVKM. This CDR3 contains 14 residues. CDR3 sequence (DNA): TGTGCCAGCACCAAACCACCAGGGGGATACGAGCAGTACTTC. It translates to CASTKPPGGYEQYF.

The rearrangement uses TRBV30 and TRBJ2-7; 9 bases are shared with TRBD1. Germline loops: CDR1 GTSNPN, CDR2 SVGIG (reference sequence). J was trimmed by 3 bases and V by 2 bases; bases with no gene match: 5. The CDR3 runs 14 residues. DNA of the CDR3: TGTGCCTGGAGTCCCGGGACAGGGTACTACGAGCAGTACTTC. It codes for CAWSPGTGYYEQYF.

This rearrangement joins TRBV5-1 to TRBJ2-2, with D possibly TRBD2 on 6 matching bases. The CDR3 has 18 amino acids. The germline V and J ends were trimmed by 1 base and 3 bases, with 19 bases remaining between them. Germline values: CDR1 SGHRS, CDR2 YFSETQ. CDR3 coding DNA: TGCGCCAGCAGCTTGAGGCGGGGATCGACCTCGGACACCGGGGAGCTGTTTTTT. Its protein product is CASSLRRGSTSDTGELFF.